This T cell receptor beta chain originates from a study of T cells expressing NK-cell markers. Study-level findings and limits: These clonotypes additionally ranked first within the CD3+CD56-NKG2C+ fraction of several donors.

Worth noting for this clonotype: The antigen is undetermined.

With UMIs, 5'RACE template switching was used to make TCR beta cDNA. For each CDR3 protein, TCRdb gives one entry from its re-call of the 5' RACE reads, without DNA. The sample's table shows 300,000 to 450,000 distinct CDR3 sequences. This CDR3 spans 15 amino acids. CDR1 is DFQATT and CDR2 is SNEGSKA in the germline V gene (reference sequence). The J gene is TRBJ1-6, the V gene TRBV20-1; TCRdb calls TRBD1, which cannot be checked without DNA. Specimen: blood T cells: a sorted CD56 or NKG2C T cell subset, CD4+ or CD8+ T cells, or bulk PBMC T cells (not recorded which). The sequence was collected from a man aged 18-70 years in good health. Here the CDR3 reads CSATRLGIDNSPLHF.